Shown below are 5 T cell receptor beta chains from a single sample sequenced in a study of T cells after yellow fever vaccination. Each CDR3 protein is one row after TCRdb ran MiXCR on the 5' RACE reads. The table lists 150,000 or so distinct CDR3 sequences, almost 7% of them singletons. Sequences were derived from CD4+ T cells sorted from PBMCs, sampled 4 to 6 days after the first yellow fever vaccination. Receptor source: a man between 18 and 35 years old who received the YFV17D yellow fever vaccine.

Many counts were recorded for this clonotype. The V call is TRBV5-1, the J call TRBJ2-1; D gene uncertain. Germline loops: CDR1 SGHRS, CDR2 YFSETQ. Deletions cut 2 bases from V and 10 bases from J, with 13 bases between. The CDR3 has 13 amino acids. The CDR3 here is CASSFALPGEQFF. The DNA for the CDR3 is TGCGCCAGCAGCTTCGCCCTCCCCGGAGAGCAGTTCTTC.

In this sample, this clonotype turned up many times. This chain links TRBV7-2 with TRBJ2-3; no definite D call. The germline V and J ends were trimmed by 4 bases and 0 bases, with 11 bases remaining between them. Looked up from germline, CDR1 is SGHTA and CDR2 is FQGNSA. The CDR3 is 15 residues long. Here the CDR3 DNA reads TGTGCCAGCAGCTGGCCCGGCTCTAGCACAGATACGCAGTATTTT. Encoded protein: CASSWPGSSTDTQYF.

This clonotype appeared many times. The V call is TRBV4-2, the J call TRBJ1-5, with D possibly matching TRBD1 (5 bases). The CDR3 totals 15 residues. V dropped 6 bases and J dropped 7 bases, with 19 bases sitting between them. Germline-derived CDR1 and CDR2 are LGHNA and YNFKEQ. Written as DNA, the CDR3 is TGTGCCAGCAGTCTAAACCCGGGGGATAGACAGCCCCAGCATTTT. It encodes CASSLNPGDRQPQHF.

This clonotype was counted ten times or more. The V gene is TRBV18, the J gene TRBJ2-3; D unclear. The germline V gene has CDR1 KGHSH and CDR2 LQKENI. V was trimmed by 3 bases and J by 2 bases, leaving 3 bases between them. The CDR3 is 12 amino acids. CDR3 sequence reads: CASSPNTDTQYF. CDR3 nucleotide sequence: TGTGCCAGCTCACCTAACACAGATACGCAGTATTTT.

This clonotype was seen repeatedly, ten times or more. The chain employs TRBV12-3 or TRBV12-4 and TRBJ1-2; D possibly corresponds to TRBD1 (6 bases). CDR3 length equals 13 residues. V lost 7 bases, J lost 9 bases, and 18 bases lay in between. The CDR3 sequence is CASTPDSTGRYTF. The CDR3 nucleotides read TGTGCCAGCACCCCGGACAGTACCGGTCGCTACACCTTC.